The source of this T cell receptor (beta chain) is a study of blood T cell repertoires in COVID-19. Overall study context: The United States, Italy and Spain provided the acute and convalescent COVID-19 samples. Nucleic acid was either cDNA or gDNA, and it came from T cells, B-cell-depleted T cells, or PBMCs.

Seattle patients were enrolled while actively infected and followed longitudinally. The CDR3 loop spans 14 amino acids. Trimming removed 1 base from V and 3 bases from J, with 9 bases in between. CDR1 is MDHEN and CDR2 is SYDVKM in the germline V gene. The assay was immunoSEQ multiplex PCR, and TCRdb's table has in-frame clones only and misses some. The sample yields some 220,000 clones, 70% to 90% seen once. Sequenced input: peripheral blood. The sequence was obtained from a man aged 50 or older with COVID-19, enrolled during active disease. This chain links TRBV28 with TRBJ1-2; D is undetermined. The DNA for the CDR3 is TGTGCCAGCAGTTTATTGGGCAAAGACTATGGCTACACCTTC. It encodes CASSLLGKDYGYTF.